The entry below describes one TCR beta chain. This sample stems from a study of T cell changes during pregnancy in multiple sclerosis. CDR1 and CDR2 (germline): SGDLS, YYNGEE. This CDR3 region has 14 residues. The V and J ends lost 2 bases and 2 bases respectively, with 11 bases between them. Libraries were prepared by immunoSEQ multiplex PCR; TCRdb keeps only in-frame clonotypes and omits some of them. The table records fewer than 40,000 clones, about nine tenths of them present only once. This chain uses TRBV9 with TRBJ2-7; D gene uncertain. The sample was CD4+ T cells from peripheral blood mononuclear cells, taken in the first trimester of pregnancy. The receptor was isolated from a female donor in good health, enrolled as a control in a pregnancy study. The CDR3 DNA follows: TGTGCCAGCAGCGTTGGCCAGTCAACCTACGAGCAGTACTTC. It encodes CASSVGQSTYEQYF.